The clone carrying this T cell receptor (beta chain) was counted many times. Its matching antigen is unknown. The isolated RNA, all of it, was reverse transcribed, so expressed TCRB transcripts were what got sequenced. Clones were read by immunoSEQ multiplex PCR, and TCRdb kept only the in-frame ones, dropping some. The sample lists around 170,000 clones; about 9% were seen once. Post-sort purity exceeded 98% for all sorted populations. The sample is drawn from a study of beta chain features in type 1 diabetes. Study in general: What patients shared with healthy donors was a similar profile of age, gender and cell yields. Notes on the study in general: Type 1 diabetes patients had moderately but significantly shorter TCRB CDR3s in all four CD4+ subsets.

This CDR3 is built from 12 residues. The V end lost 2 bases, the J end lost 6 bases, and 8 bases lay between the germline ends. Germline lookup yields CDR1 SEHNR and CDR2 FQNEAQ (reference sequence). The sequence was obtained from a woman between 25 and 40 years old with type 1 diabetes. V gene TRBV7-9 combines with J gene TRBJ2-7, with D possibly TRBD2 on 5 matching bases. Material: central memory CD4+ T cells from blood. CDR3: CASSLLGSEQYF. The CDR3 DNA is TGTGCCAGCAGCTTATTGGGGAGCGAGCAGTACTTC.